This T cell receptor beta chain emerged from a study of shared clonotypes between healthy human individuals. About the research overall: Aged 18 to 49, the donors were two women and a few men. CD4 naive cells filled three plates per donor, CD4 memory three, CD8 naive two and CD8 memory one.

Cells designated naive CD8 were CD45RO-negative and were positively selected for CCR7, with terminally differentiated effector memory CD45RA+ cells excluded. Germline CDR1 is SGHNT and CDR2 is YENEEA. V shed 3 bases, J shed 4 bases, and the junction held 6 bases outside the gene matches. The CDR3 consists of 15 residues. Concerning this clone itself: Its antigen is unknown.

This table comes from immunoSEQ multiplex PCR, and its TCRdb copy is limited to in-frame clones, with some not included. Of roughly 1,800,000 clones listed, 85% to 95% were seen once; the top ten hold approximately 1%. Notes on the study in general: Sorted-subset sequencing, rarefaction showed, was incomplete despite large depth.

The receptor was derived from a man between 18 and 29 years old in good health. The sample comprised naive CD8+ T cells sorted from blood. The rearrangement uses TRBV11-3 and TRBJ2-5; 9 nucleotides align to TRBD2. The CDR3 region has the DNA TGTGCCAGCAGCTTGTTCCAGCGGGGGGTAGAGACCCAGTACTTC. Encoded protein: CASSLFQRGVETQYF. The entire variable domain, with the rest obtained from reference TRBV11-3 and TRBJ2-5, is as follows: EAGVVQSPRYKIIEKKQPVAFWCNPISGHNTLYWYLQNLGQGPELLIRYENEEAVDDSQLPKDRFSAERLKGVDSTLKIQPAELGDSAVYLCASSLFQRGVETQYFGPGTRLLVL.